This TCR beta chain was profiled in a study of shared clonotypes between healthy human individuals (TCRdb year 2020). About the study as a whole: A few men and a couple of women, aged 18 to 49 years, made up the cohort. Libraries were prepared and TCR repertoires were sequenced by different laboratories using diverse techniques, in order to increase sequencing depth and limit assay-specific biases. For each donor, CD4 naive and CD4 memory were each given three plates, CD8 naive was given two plates, and CD8 memory was given one plate. The study deeply sequenced blood TCR repertoires of five healthy adults to estimate repertoire size and the extent of clonotype sharing between individuals. Between about 0.94 and 10 billion PBMCs per donor were obtained by leukapheresis.

From the germline V gene, CDR1 is SGHRS and CDR2 is YFSETQ. Trimming accounts for 0 bases at V and 9 bases at J, while the number of junction bases matched to no gene is 7. Including cysteine and phenylalanine, the CDR3 has 17 amino acids. Left in the record is the CDR3 DNA by itself, 51 bases read in frame from the first base. Donors were healthy HIV-negative adults with no recently reported acute infections or vaccinations. Every donor was a Caucasian adult living in Nashville, Tennessee, USA. Magnetic negative selection was used to enrich CD4+ T cells, after which naive cells were positively selected on CD45RA and the negative fraction became the memory subset. Blood was obtained by leukapheresis, after which PBMCs were separated by Ficoll-Histopaque density gradient centrifugation and cryopreserved in liquid nitrogen vapor phase. Analytical flow cytometry was used to check the purity and quantity of every magnetically sorted T cell population. Each sorted fraction had its genomic DNA isolated and then quantified by UV absorbance on a Nanodrop 2000c.

Using the deep immunoSEQ assay, multiplex PCR amplified TCR CDR3 regions from genomic DNA. Extracted genomic DNA from each cell subset was spread evenly across all wells of several immunoSEQ 96-well plates, with each plate serving as a replicate. For sorted subsets, roughly 200 ng of genomic DNA, equivalent to around 30,000 T cell genomes, went into each replicate PCR. The purified libraries were quantified using a Qubit 3.0 fluorometer, sized with a Bioanalyzer 2100, and then quantified again using the KAPA Library Quantification kit. Every immunoSEQ 96-well plate was sequenced on a dedicated single-read 150-cycle Illumina NextSeq 550 flow cell. Per the authors' processing: Because the immunoSEQ output included only junctional sequences and no quality scores, the filtering could not be the same as the filtering used for full-length reads. Sequences were annotated with PyIR, a Python wrapper for IgBLAST v1.9, and V/J genes and CDR3 were assigned using IMGT germline references. Reads were removed for weak V/J assignments (E-value above 1e-6), missing CDR3, stop codons, out-of-frame junctions, or ambiguous translated residues. V3J clonotypes were defined as sequences sharing an identical inferred V gene, J gene, and CDR3 amino acid sequence. The percentage overlap between two repertoires was calculated by dividing the number of shared unique clonotypes by the size of the smaller repertoire. Three approaches were used to assess repertoire richness: RTK rarefaction, the Chao1 estimator, and Recon v2.1 estimates of unobserved clonotypes. For all TCRbeta clonotypes obtained by the gDNA method from a few donors, generation probabilities were computed with OLGA. TCRdb holds this immuneACCESS table with in-frame rearrangements only. Some clones are missing; in checked studies, unresolved V genes explain under half, and the rest has no known cause. Clone size and the V and J calls come from that table; the DNA yielded D and trimming. Here the sample has more than 2,000,000 clones; approximately 93% occur a single time. 0.3% to 0.4% of the sample is held by the ten biggest clonotypes.

Results and caveats for the whole study, not just this receptor: Compared with non-shared clonotypes, the clonotypes found in all four sorted-subset donors had higher generation probabilities. Because the study included a small number of donors, the genetic and exposure-history diversity represented was limited. Pairwise subsampling led to the expectation that sequencing depth would affect the degree of clonotype sharing among donors. Naive subsets generally had larger estimated clonotype richness than memory subsets did. Rarefaction of sorted-subset datasets indicated incomplete sequencing despite the large sequencing depth. Across a few donors, roughly 5.1% of naive CD4, approximately 3.6% of naive CD8, approximately 2.5% of memory CD4, and 0.4% of memory CD8 clonotypes were shared. Only blood was sampled, and tissue TCR repertoires likely differ from those in blood.

This clone was counted once. Its antigen is currently not known. The input lacks base qualities; no much larger clone sits a single base away. Rearrangement joined TRBV5-1 to TRBJ2-2; TRBD2 agrees with 14 junctional bases. This TCR came from a man between 18 and 35 years old in good health. Some clones in this sample may be carry-over from other donors' samples. Sequencing input: naive CD4+ T cells from PBMCs. The intended sense of this specimen's cell subset or site label: CD45RA+ positively selected. The CDR3 here reads CASSLEGTSGSSRELFF. The nucleotides read TGCGCCAGCAGCTTGGAAGGGACTAGCGGGAGTAGCCGGGAGCTGTTTTTT.